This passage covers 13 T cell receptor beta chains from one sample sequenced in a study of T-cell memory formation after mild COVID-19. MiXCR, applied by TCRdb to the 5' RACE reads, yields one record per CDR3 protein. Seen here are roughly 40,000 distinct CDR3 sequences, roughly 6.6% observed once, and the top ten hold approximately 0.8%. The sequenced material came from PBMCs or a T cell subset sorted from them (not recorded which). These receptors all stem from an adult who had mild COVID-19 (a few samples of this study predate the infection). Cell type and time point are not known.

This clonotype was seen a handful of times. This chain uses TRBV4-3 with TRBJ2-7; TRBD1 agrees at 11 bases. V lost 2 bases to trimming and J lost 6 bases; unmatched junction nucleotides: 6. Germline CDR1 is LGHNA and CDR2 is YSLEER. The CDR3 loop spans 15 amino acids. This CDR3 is CASSQNPGTGGEQYF. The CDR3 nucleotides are TGCGCCAGCAGCCAAAATCCCGGGACAGGGGGCGAGCAGTACTTC.

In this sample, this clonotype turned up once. The CDR3 DNA reads as TGCAGTGCTCGTGGACAGGGGATCTCTGGAAACACCATATATTTT. Its protein is CSARGQGISGNTIYF. The rearrangement joins TRBV20-1 to TRBJ1-3; 9 bases align to TRBD1. The CDR3 has 15 amino acids. Germline V gives CDR1 DFQATT, CDR2 SNEGSKA (reference sequence). The V and J ends lost 5 bases and 0 bases, in that order; junction bases with no gene match: 5.

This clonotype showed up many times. The CDR3 coding sequence is TGTGCCAGCACCCCTGGCGGGTCCTACAATGAGCAGTTCTTC. The encoded protein is CASTPGGSYNEQFF. The chain carries TRBV6-2 or TRBV6-3 and TRBJ2-1; weak D call: TRBD2 (5 bases). V was clipped by 7 bases and J by 1 base, with 11 bases between them. This CDR3 contains 14 residues. CDR1 is MNHEY, CDR2 SVGEGT, per germline.

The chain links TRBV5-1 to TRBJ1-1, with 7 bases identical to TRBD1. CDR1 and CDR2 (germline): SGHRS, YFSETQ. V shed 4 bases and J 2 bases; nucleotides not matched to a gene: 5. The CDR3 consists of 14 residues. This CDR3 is CASSPQGGNTEAFF. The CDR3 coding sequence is TGCGCCAGCAGCCCGCAGGGGGGCAACACTGAAGCTTTCTTT.

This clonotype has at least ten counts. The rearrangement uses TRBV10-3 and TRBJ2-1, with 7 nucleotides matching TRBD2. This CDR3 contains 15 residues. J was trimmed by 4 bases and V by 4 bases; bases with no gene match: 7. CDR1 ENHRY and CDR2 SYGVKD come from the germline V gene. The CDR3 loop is CAISGSSGLYNEQFF. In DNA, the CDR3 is TGTGCCATCAGTGGATCTAGCGGCTTGTACAATGAGCAGTTCTTC.

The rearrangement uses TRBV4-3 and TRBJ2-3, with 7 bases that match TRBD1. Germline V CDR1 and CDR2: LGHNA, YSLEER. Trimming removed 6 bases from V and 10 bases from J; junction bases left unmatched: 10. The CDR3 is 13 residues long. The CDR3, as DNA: TGCGCCAGCAGTCGAATAACAGGGGTAGCGCAGTATTTT. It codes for CASSRITGVAQYF.

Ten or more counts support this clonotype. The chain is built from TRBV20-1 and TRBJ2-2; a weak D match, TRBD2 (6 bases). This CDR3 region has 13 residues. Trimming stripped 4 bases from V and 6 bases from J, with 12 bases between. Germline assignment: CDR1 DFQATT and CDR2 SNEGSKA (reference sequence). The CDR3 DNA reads TGCAGTGCTACCCGACTAGTTCCCGGGGAGCTGTTTTTT. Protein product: CSATRLVPGELFF.

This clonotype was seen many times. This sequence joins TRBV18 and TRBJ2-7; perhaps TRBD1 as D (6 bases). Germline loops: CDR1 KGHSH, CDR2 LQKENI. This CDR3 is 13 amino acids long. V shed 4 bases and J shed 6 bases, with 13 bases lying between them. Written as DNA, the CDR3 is TGTGCCAGCTCACTAGAACAGGGTGGCGAGCAGTACTTC. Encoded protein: CASSLEQGGEQYF.

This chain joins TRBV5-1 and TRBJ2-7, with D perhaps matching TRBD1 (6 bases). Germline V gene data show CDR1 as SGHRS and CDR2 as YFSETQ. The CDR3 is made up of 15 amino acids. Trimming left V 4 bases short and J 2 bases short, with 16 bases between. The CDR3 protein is CASSPQQGGPYEQYF. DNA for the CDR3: TGCGCCAGCAGCCCGCAACAAGGGGGTCCCTACGAGCAGTACTTC. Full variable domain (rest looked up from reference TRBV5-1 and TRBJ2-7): KAGVTQTPRYLIKTRGQQVTLSCSPISGHRSVSWYQQTPGQGLQFLFEYFSETQRNKGNFPGRFSGRQFSNSRSEMNVSTLELGDSALYLCASSPQQGGPYEQYFGPGTRLTVT.

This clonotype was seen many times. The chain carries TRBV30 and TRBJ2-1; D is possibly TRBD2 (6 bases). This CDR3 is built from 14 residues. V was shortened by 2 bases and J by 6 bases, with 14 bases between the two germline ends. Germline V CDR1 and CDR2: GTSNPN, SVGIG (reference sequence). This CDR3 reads CAWSLGLDFNEQFF. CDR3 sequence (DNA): TGTGCCTGGAGTTTGGGACTCGACTTCAATGAGCAGTTCTTC.

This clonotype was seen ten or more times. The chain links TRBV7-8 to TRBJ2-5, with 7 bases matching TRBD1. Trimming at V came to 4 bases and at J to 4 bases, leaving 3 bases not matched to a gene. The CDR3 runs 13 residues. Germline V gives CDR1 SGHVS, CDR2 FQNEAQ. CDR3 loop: CASSYDRAETQYF. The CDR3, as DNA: TGTGCCAGCAGCTACGACAGGGCAGAGACCCAGTACTTC.

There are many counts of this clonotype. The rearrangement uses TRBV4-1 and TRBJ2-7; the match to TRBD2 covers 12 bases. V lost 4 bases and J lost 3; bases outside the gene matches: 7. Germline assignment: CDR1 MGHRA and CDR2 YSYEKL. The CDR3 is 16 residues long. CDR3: CASSRLAGGLVYEQYF. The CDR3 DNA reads TGCGCCAGCAGCCGGCTAGCGGGGGGGCTAGTCTACGAGCAGTACTTC.

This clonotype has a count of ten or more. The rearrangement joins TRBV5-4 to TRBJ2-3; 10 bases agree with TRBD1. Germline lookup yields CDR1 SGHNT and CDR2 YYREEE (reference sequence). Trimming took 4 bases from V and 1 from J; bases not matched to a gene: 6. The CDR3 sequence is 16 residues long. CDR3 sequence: CASSRSGTGGTDTQYF. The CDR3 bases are TGTGCCAGCAGCCGCTCCGGGACAGGGGGCACAGATACGCAGTATTTT. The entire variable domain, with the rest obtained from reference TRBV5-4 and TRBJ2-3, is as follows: ETGVTQSPTHLIKTRGQQVTLRCSSQSGHNTVSWYQQALGQGPQFIFQYYREEENGRGNFPPRFSGLQFPNYSSELNVNALELDDSALYLCASSRSGTGGTDTQYFGPGTRLTVL.